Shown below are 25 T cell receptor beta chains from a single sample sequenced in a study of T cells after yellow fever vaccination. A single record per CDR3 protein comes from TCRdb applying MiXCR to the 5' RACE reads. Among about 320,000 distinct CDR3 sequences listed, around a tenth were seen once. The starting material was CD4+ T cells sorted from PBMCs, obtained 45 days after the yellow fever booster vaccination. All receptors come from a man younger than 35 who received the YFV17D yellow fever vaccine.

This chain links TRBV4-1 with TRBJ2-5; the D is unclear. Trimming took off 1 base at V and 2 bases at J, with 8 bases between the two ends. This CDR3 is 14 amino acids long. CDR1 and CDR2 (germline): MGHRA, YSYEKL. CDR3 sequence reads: CASSQVRTQETQYF. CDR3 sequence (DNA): TGCGCCAGCAGCCAAGTTAGGACGCAAGAGACCCAGTACTTC.

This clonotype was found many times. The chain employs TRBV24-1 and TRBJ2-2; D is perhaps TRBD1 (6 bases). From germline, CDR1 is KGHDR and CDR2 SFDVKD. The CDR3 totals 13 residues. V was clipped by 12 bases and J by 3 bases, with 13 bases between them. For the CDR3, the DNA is TGTGCCGCTGGGCGGACAGACACCGGGGAGCTGTTTTTT. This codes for CAAGRTDTGELFF.

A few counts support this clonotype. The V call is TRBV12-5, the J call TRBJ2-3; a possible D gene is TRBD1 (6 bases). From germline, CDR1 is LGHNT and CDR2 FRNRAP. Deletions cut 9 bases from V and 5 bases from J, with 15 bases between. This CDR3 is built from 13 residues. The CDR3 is CASTQGSLDTQYF. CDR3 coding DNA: TGTGCTAGCACACAGGGTAGTTTAGATACGCAGTATTTT.

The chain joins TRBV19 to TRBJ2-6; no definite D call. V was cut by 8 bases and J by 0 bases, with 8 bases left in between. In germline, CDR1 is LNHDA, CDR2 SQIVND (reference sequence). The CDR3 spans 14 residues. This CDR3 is CASAKGSGANVLTF. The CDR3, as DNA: TGTGCCAGTGCTAAGGGCTCTGGGGCCAACGTCCTGACTTTC.

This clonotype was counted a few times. CDR3 sequence: CASSFGASGETQYF. CDR3 nucleotide sequence: TGTGCCAGCAGTTTCGGGGCCTCCGGGGAGACCCAGTACTTC. This chain joins TRBV27 and TRBJ2-5; either TRBD1 or TRBD2 may supply D (5 bases each). V gave up 3 bases and J gave up 5 bases, with 13 bases separating them. Per the germline V gene, CDR1 is MNHEY and CDR2 is SMNVEV (reference sequence). CDR3 length: 14 amino acids.

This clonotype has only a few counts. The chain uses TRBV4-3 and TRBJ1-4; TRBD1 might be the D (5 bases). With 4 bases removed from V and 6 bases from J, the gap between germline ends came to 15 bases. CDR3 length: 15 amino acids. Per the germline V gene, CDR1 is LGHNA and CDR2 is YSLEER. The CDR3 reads CASSPTLLGDEKLFF. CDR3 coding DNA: TGCGCCAGCAGCCCCACCCTGCTGGGGGATGAAAAACTGTTTTTT.

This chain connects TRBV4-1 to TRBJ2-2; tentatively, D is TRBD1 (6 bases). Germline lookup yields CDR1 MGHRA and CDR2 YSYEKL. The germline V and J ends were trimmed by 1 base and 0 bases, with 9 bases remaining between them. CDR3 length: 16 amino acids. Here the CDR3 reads CASSQGDRTNTGELFF. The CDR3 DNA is TGCGCCAGCAGCCAAGGCGACAGGACGAACACCGGGGAGCTGTTTTTT.

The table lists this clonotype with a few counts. CDR3 residues: CASSPDGGRQYF. The CDR3 bases are TGTGCCAGCAGTCCCGACGGCGGGCGGCAGTACTTC. V and J are TRBV12-3 or TRBV12-4 and TRBJ2-4, with a possible D match to TRBD2 (5 bases). The CDR3 has 12 residues. V was pared by 5 bases and J by 13 bases, with 15 bases between.

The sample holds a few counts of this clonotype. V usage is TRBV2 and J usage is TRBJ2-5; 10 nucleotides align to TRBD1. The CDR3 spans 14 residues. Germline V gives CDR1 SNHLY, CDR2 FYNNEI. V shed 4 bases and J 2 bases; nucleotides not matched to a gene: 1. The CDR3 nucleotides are TGTGCCAGCAGTGGACAGGGGGCTCAAGAGACCCAGTACTTC. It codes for CASSGQGAQETQYF.

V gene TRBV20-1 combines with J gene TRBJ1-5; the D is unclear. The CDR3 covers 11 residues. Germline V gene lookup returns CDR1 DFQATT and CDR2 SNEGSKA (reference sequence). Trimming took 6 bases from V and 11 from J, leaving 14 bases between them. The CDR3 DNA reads TGCAGTGCGTCGGCGAGTAGGGCCCAGCATTTT. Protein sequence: CSASASRAQHF.

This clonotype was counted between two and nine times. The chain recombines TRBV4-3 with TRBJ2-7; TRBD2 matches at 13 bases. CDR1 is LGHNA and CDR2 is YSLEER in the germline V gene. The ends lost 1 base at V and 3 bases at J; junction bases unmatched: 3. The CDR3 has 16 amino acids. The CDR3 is CASSQGLAGGYYEQYF. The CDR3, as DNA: TGCGCCAGCAGCCAAGGACTAGCGGGGGGATACTACGAGCAGTACTTC.

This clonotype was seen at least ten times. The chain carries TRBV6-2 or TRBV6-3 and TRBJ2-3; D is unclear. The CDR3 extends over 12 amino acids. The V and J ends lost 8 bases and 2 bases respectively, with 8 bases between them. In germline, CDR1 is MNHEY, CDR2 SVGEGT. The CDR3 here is CASGGFTDTQYF. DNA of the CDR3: TGTGCCAGCGGCGGATTCACAGATACGCAGTATTTT.

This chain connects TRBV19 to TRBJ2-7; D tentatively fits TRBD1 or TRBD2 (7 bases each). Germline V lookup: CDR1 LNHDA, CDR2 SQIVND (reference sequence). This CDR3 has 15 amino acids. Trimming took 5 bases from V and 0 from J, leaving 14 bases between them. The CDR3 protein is CASSADREGSYEQYF. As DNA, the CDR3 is TGTGCCAGTAGTGCCGACAGGGAGGGCTCCTACGAGCAGTACTTC.

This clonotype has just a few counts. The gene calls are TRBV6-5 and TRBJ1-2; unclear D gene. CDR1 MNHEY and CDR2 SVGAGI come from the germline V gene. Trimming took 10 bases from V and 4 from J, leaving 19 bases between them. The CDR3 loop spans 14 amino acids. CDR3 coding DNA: TGTGCCACCCGAGAAGCAGGCGATCCCTATGGCTACACCTTC. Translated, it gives CATREAGDPYGYTF.

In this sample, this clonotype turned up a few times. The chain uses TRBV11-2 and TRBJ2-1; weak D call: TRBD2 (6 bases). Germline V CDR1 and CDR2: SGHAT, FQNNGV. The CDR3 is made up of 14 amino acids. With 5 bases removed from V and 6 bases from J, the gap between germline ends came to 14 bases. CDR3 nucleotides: TGTGCCAGCAGCCAGTCCGGGACTCCCAATGAGCAGTTCTTC. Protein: CASSQSGTPNEQFF.

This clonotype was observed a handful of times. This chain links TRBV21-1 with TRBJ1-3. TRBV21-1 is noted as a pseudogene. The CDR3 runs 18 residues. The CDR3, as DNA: TGTGCCAGCAGCAAAGTAGAAATCCACTCCCTCTCTGGAAACACCATATATTTT. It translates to CASSKVEIHSLSGNTIYF.

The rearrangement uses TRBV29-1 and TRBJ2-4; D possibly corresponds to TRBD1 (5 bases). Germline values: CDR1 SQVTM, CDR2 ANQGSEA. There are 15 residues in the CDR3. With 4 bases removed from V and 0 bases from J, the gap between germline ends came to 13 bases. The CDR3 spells CSVALDIIAKNIQYF. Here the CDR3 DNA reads TGCAGCGTTGCCCTGGACATCATAGCCAAAAACATTCAGTACTTC.

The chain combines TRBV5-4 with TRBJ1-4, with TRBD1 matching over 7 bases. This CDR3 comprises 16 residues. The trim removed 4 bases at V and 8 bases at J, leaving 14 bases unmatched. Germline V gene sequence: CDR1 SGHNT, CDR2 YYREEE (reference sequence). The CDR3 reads CASSADYRGRGEKLFF. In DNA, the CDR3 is TGTGCCAGCAGCGCGGACTACAGGGGAAGGGGGGAAAAACTGTTTTTT.

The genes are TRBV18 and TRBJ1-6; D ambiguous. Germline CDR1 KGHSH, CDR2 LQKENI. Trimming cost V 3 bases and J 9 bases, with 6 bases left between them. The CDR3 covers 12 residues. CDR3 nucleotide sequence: TGTGCCAGCTCACCCGTGGGTTCACCCCTCCACTTT. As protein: CASSPVGSPLHF.

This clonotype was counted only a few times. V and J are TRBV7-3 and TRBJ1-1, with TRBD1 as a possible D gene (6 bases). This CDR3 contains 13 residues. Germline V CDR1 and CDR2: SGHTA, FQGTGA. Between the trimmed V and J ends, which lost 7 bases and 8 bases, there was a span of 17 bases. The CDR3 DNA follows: TGTGCCAGCAAGGATCCGGGGGCCCGGGAAGCTTTCTTT. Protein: CASKDPGAREAFF.

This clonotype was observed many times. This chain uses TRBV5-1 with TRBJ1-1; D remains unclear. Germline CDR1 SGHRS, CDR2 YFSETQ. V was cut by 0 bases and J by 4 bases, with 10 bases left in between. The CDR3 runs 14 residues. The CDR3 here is CASSLDRVGTEAFF. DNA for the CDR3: TGCGCCAGCAGCTTGGACAGAGTAGGCACTGAAGCTTTCTTT.

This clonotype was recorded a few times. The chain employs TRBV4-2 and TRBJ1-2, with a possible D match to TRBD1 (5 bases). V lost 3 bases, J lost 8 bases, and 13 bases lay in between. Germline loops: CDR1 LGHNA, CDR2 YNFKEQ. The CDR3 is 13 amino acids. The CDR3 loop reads CASSHAQVEGYTF. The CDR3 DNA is TGTGCCAGCAGCCACGCACAGGTAGAGGGCTACACCTTC.

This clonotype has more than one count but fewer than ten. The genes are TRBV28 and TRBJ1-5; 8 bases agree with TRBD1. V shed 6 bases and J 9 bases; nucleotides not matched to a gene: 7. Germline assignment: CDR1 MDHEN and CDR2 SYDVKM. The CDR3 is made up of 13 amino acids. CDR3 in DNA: TGTGCCAGCAGCCCGACAGGGGCCCGGCCCCAGCATTTT. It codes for CASSPTGARPQHF.

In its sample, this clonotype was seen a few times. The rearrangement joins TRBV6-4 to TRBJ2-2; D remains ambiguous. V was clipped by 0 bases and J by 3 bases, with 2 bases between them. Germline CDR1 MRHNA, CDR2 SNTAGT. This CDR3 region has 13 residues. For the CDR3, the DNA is TGTGCCAGCAGTGACTCCTACACCGGGGAGCTGTTTTTT. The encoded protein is CASSDSYTGELFF.

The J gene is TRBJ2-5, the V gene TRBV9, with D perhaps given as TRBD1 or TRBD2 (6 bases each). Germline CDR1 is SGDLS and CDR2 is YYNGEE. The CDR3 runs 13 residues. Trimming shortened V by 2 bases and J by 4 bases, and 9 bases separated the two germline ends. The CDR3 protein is CASSVRGVETQYF. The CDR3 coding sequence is TGTGCCAGCAGCGTGAGGGGGGTAGAGACCCAGTACTTC.